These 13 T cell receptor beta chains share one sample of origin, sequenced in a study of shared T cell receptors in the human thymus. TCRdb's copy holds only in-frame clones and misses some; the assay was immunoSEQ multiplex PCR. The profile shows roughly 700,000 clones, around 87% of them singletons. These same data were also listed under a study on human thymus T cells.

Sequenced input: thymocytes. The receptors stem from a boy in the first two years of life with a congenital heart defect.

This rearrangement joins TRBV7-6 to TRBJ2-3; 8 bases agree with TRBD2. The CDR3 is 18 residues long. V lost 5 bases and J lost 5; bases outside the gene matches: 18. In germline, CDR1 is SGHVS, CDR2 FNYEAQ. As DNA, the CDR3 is TGTGCCAGCAGCCTCGTGGGGCTAGCGGGTAATGCCCGAGATACGCAGTATTTT. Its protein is CASSLVGLAGNARDTQYF.

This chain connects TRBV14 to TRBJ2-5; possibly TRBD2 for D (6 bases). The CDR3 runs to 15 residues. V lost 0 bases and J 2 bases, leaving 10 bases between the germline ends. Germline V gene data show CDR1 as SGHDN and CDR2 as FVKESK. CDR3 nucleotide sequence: TGTGCCAGCAGCCAAGAAGGGAGGACGCAAGAGACCCAGTACTTC. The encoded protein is CASSQEGRTQETQYF.

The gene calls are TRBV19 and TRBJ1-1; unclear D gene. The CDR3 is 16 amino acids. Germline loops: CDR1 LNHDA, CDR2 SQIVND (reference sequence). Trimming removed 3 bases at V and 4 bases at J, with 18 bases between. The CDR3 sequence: CASSMRDRTLPTEAFF. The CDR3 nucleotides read TGTGCCAGTAGTATGAGGGATAGAACACTGCCCACTGAAGCTTTCTTT.

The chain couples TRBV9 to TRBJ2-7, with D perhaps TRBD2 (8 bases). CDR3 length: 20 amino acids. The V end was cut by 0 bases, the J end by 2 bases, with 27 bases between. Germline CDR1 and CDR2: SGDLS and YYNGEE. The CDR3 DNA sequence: TGTGCCAGCAGCGTAGCGGTCTCCAGGGGGGTTCCAGCGGGAGCCTACGAGCAGTACTTC. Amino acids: CASSVAVSRGVPAGAYEQYF.

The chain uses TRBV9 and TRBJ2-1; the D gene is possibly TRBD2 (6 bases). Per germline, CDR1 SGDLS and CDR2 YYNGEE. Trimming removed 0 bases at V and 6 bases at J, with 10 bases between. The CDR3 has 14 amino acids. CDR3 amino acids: CASSVALGGNEQFF. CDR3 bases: TGTGCCAGCAGCGTAGCTTTGGGGGGCAATGAGCAGTTCTTC.

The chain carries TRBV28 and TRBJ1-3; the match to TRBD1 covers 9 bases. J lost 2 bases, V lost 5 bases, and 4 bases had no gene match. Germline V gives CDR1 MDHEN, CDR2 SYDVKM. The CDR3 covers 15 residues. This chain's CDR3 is CASSPGTGTGNTIYF. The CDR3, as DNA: TGTGCCAGCAGTCCCGGGACAGGGACTGGAAACACCATATATTTT.

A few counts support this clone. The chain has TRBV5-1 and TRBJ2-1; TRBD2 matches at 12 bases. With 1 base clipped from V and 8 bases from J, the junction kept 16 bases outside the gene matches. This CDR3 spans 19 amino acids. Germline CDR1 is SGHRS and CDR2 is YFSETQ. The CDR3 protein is CASSLTTGSRLAGEHEQFF. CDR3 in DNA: TGCGCCAGCAGCTTGACGACAGGTAGCCGACTAGCGGGAGAGCATGAGCAGTTCTTC.

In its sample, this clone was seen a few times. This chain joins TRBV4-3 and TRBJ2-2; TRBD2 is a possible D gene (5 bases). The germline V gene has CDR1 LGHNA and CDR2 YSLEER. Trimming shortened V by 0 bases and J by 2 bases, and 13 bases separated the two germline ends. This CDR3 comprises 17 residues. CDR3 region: CASSQDGSGTNTGELFF. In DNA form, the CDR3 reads TGCGCCAGCAGCCAAGATGGGTCGGGAACCAACACCGGGGAGCTGTTTTTT.

The CDR3 nucleotides read TGTGCCAGCAGGGAATCGGGACTAGCGGCCTACAATGAGCAGTTCTTC. This translates into CASRESGLAAYNEQFF. The rearrangement links TRBV28 to TRBJ2-1; 11 bases agree with TRBD2. The CDR3 spans 16 residues. Germline V gene data show CDR1 as MDHEN and CDR2 as SYDVKM. With 6 bases clipped from V and 2 bases from J, the junction kept 6 bases outside the gene matches.

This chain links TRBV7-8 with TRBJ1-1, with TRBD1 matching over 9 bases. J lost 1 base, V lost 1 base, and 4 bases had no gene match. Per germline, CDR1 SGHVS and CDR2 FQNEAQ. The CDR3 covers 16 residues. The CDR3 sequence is CASSLERDRENTEAFF. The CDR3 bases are TGTGCCAGCAGCTTAGAGAGGGACAGGGAGAACACTGAAGCTTTCTTT.

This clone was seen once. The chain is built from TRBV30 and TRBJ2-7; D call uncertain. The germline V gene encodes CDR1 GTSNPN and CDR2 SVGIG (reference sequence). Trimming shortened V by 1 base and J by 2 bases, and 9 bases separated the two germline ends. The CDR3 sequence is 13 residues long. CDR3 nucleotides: TGTGCCTGGAGTGATCGAGCCCCCTACGAGCAGTACTTC. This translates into CAWSDRAPYEQYF.

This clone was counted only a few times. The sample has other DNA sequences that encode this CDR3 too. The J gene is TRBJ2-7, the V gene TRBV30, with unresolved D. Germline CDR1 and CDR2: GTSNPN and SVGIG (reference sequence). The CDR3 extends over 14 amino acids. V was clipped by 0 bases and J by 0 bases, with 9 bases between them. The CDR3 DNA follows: TGTGCCTGGAGTGTCCACCTGAGCTCCTACGAGCAGTACTTC. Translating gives CAWSVHLSSYEQYF. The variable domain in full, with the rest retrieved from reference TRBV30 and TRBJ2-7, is SQTIHQWPATLVQPVGSPLSLECTVEGTSNPNLYWYRQAAGRGLQLLFYSVGIGQISSEVPQNLSASRPQDRQFILSSKKLLLSDSGFYLCAWSVHLSSYEQYFGPGTRLTVT.

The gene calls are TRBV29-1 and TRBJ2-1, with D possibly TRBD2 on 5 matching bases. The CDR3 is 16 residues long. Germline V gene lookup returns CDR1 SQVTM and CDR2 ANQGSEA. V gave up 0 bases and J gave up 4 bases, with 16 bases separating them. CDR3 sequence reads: CSVEDVGNGVYNEQFF. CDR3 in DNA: TGCAGCGTTGAAGACGTGGGGAACGGGGTTTACAATGAGCAGTTCTTC.